These 20 T cell receptor beta chains originate from one sample sequenced in a study of blood T cell repertoires in COVID-19. Libraries were prepared by immunoSEQ multiplex PCR; TCRdb keeps only in-frame clonotypes and omits some of them. There are under 200,000 clones in the sample; 87% occur only once, and 3.7% lies in the top ten. The specimen sequenced was peripheral blood. The origin of the receptors is a man younger than 30 with active or convalescent COVID-19.

V gene TRBV2 combines with J gene TRBJ1-1; TRBD1 matches 8 bases. The J segment lost 3 bases and the V segment lost 4 bases, leaving 7 bases of the junction unmatched. In germline, CDR1 is SNHLY, CDR2 FYNNEI. The length of the CDR3 is 15 residues. CDR3 DNA sequence: TGTGCCAGCAGTGGTTCAGGGGGCGCTTACACTGAAGCTTTCTTT. As protein: CASSGSGGAYTEAFF.

The chain couples TRBV18 to TRBJ1-1; D gene unclear. Germline CDR1 is KGHSH and CDR2 is LQKENI. The V end was cut by 3 bases, the J end by 1 base, with 12 bases between. This CDR3 comprises 15 residues. The CDR3 DNA is TGTGCCAGCTCACCCCGTAGAGGTGAGAACACTGAAGCTTTCTTT. Its protein product is CASSPRRGENTEAFF.

The chain recombines TRBV5-5 with TRBJ1-3, with D unclear. V lost 0 bases, J lost 0 bases, and 7 bases lay in between. The CDR3 consists of 15 residues. Per the germline V gene, CDR1 is SGHKS and CDR2 is YYEKEE (reference sequence). CDR3 residues: CASSLAAFSGNTIYF. CDR3 nucleotide sequence: TGTGCCAGCAGCTTGGCCGCGTTCTCTGGAAACACCATATATTTT.

The V and J genes are TRBV27 and TRBJ2-5, with 8 bases identical to TRBD2. The CDR3 has 15 residues. Germline CDR1 MNHEY, CDR2 SMNVEV (reference sequence). Losses at the gene ends were 5 bases for V and 5 bases for J; bases not matched to a gene: 10. The CDR3 here is CASSRSGSYGETQYF. CDR3 DNA: TGTGCCAGCAGTCGAAGCGGGAGCTACGGGGAGACCCAGTACTTC.

This sequence joins TRBV24-1 and TRBJ2-1, with 9 bases matching TRBD2. After removal of 6 bases from V and 4 bases from J, the junction contained 6 bases not matched to a gene. The CDR3 length is 15 residues. Germline V CDR1 and CDR2: KGHDR, SFDVKD. The CDR3 reads CATSTLLAGYNEQFF. Here the CDR3 DNA reads TGTGCCACCAGTACCCTTCTAGCGGGGTACAATGAGCAGTTCTTC.

This clone has only one observation. The genes are TRBV25-1 and TRBJ2-7; D uncertain. There are 11 residues in the CDR3. Looked up from germline, CDR1 is MGHDK and CDR2 is SYGVNS. Between the trimmed V and J ends, which lost 5 bases and 0 bases, there was a span of 2 bases. The CDR3 protein is CASSYSYEQYF. CDR3 nucleotides: TGTGCCAGCAGTTACTCCTACGAGCAGTACTTC.

The J gene is TRBJ1-1, the V gene TRBV10-3; possible D gene TRBD1, 5 bases. CDR1 and CDR2 (germline): ENHRY, SYGVKD. V lost 5 bases, J lost 0 bases, and 10 bases lay in between. CDR3 length: 14 residues. The CDR3 region is CAISTGLMNTEAFF. DNA for the CDR3: TGTGCCATCAGTACGGGACTCATGAACACTGAAGCTTTCTTT.

The genes are TRBV21-1 and TRBJ2-7; whether TRBD1, the table's D call, matches the DNA was not checked. TRBV21-1 is listed as a pseudogene. This CDR3 is 14 amino acids long. The CDR3 DNA follows: TGTGCCACCTGGACAGGGGAAACTATGGGCGAGCAGTACGTC. This codes for CATWTGETMGEQYV.

This clone has only one observation. V and J are TRBV7-6 and TRBJ1-3, with D possibly matching TRBD1 (6 bases). The CDR3 loop spans 15 amino acids. Trimming took off 5 bases at V and 3 bases at J, with 14 bases between the two ends. Germline CDR1 and CDR2: SGHVS and FNYEAQ. The CDR3 bases are TGTGCCAGCAGCCCCCGGGACAATTATGGAAACACCATATATTTT. Protein sequence: CASSPRDNYGNTIYF.

The chain joins TRBV6-6 to TRBJ1-2, with 8 bases aligning to TRBD1. The J segment lost 8 bases and the V segment lost 7 bases, leaving 9 bases of the junction unmatched. This CDR3 is 13 amino acids long. Per the germline V gene, CDR1 is MNHNY and CDR2 is SVGAGI (reference sequence). CDR3 amino acids: CASKSTGEDGYTF. For the CDR3, the DNA is TGTGCCAGCAAATCGACAGGGGAGGACGGCTACACCTTC.

The chain carries TRBV28 and TRBJ2-2; D call uncertain. Germline V lookup: CDR1 MDHEN, CDR2 SYDVKM. The CDR3 has 11 amino acids. The CDR3 DNA sequence: TGTGGATCTCGAGACACCGGGGAGCTGTTTTTT. It yields the protein CGSRDTGELFF.

The chain joins TRBV5-1 to TRBJ2-7; D is unresolved. V lost 8 bases and J 2 bases, leaving 17 bases between the germline ends. Looked up from germline, CDR1 is SGHRS and CDR2 is YFSETQ. This CDR3 contains 14 residues. Here the CDR3 DNA reads TGCGCCAGTAAGCGAGACTCCGCCACCTACGAGCAGTACTTC. Its translation is CASKRDSATYEQYF.

This chain connects TRBV11-2 to TRBJ2-2; tentatively, D is TRBD1 (5 bases). Germline V CDR1 and CDR2: SGHAT, FQNNGV. Trimming shortened V by 0 bases and J by 7 bases, and 9 bases separated the two germline ends. This CDR3 spans 14 amino acids. The CDR3 coding sequence is TGTGCCAGCAGCTTAGATGGGGCAGTCGGGGAGCTGTTTTTT. Translating gives CASSLDGAVGELFF.

The rearrangement joins TRBV28 to TRBJ1-2; no clear D. The CDR3 covers 12 residues. V lost 5 bases, J lost 5 bases, and 9 bases lay in between. The germline gives CDR1 MDHEN, CDR2 SYDVKM. In DNA form, the CDR3 reads TGTGCCAGCAGTACCCACAGTTATGGCTACACCTTC. This translates into CASSTHSYGYTF.

The count of this clone is one. The J gene is TRBJ2-7, the V gene TRBV27; D unclear. The germline V gene has CDR1 MNHEY and CDR2 SMNVEV (reference sequence). The CDR3 totals 13 residues. The germline V and J ends were trimmed by 7 bases and 2 bases, with 12 bases remaining between them. DNA of the CDR3: TGTGCCAGCATGAGCCTTTACGCCTACGAGCAGTACTTC. Residues: CASMSLYAYEQYF.

The chain carries TRBV9 and TRBJ1-2; D is perhaps TRBD1 (5 bases). Germline lookup yields CDR1 SGDLS and CDR2 YYNGEE. Between the trimmed V and J ends, which lost 0 bases and 4 bases, there was a span of 13 bases. The CDR3 has 15 amino acids. CDR3 loop: CASSVAPQGGYGYTF. The CDR3 bases are TGTGCCAGCAGCGTAGCTCCCCAGGGAGGCTATGGCTACACCTTC.

CDR3 in amino acids: CASSESVEYNEQFF. CDR3 nucleotides: TGTGCCAGCAGTGAATCCGTAGAGTACAATGAGCAGTTCTTC. This chain joins TRBV25-1 and TRBJ2-1; D gene uncertain. Deletions cut 1 base from V and 4 bases from J, with 8 bases between. Germline assignment: CDR1 MGHDK and CDR2 SYGVNS. This CDR3 comprises 14 residues.

The chain recombines TRBV10-3 with TRBJ2-3, with 11 bases matching TRBD2. The germline V gene has CDR1 ENHRY and CDR2 SYGVKD. The CDR3 runs to 17 residues. V trimming: 4 bases; J trimming: 0 bases; junction bases outside the gene matches: 6. In DNA, the CDR3 is TGTGCCATCAGTGGGACTAGCGGGCACACTAGCACAGATACGCAGTATTTT. As protein: CAISGTSGHTSTDTQYF.

The chain carries TRBV9 and TRBJ2-7, with 11 bases lining up with TRBD1. The CDR3 spans 15 residues. Per the germline V gene, CDR1 is SGDLS and CDR2 is YYNGEE. V shed 2 bases, J shed 6 bases, and the junction held 7 bases outside the gene matches. CDR3 coding DNA: TGTGCCAGCAGCGTGGGACGGACAGGGGGCGCCGAGCAGTACTTC. Residues: CASSVGRTGGAEQYF.

V is TRBV6-1 and J is TRBJ2-7; 7 positions agree with TRBD2. The CDR3 runs 13 residues. The germline V gene has CDR1 MNHNS and CDR2 SASEGT. V lost 10 bases and J lost 2; bases outside the gene matches: 8. CDR3 region: CATLAEPTYEQYF. The CDR3, as DNA: TGTGCCACCCTAGCGGAACCAACCTACGAGCAGTACTTC.